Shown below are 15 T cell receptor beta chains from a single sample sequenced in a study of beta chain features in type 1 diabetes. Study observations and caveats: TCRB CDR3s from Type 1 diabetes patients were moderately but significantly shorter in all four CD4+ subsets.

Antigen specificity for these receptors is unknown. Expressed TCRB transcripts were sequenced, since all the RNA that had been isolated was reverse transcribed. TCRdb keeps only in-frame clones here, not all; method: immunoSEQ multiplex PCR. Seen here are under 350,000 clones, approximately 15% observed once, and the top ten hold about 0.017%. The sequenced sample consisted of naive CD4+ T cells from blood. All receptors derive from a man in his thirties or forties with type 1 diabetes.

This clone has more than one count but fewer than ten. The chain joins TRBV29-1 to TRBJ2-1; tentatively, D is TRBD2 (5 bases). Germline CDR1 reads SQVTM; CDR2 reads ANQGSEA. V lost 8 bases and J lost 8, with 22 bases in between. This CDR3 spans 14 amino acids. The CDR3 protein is CSSRIERRVDEQFF. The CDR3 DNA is TGCAGCTCGCGAATCGAACGGCGGGTAGATGAGCAGTTCTTC.

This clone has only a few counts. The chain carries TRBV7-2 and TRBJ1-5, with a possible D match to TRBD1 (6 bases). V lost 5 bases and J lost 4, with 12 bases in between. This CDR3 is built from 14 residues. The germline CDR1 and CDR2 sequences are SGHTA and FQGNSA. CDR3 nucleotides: TGTGCCAGCAGCCCCAATACAGGGAATCAGCCCCAGCATTTT. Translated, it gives CASSPNTGNQPQHF.

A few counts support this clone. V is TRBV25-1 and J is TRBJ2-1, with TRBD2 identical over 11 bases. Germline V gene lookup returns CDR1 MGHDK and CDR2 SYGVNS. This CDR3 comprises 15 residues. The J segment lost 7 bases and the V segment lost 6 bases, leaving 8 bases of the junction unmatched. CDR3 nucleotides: TGTGCCAGCAGCGGACTAGCGGGCCCACTGAATGAGCAGTTCTTC. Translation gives CASSGLAGPLNEQFF.

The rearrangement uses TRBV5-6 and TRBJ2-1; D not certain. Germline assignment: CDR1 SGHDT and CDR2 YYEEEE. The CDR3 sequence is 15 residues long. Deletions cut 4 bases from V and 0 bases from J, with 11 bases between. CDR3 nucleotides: TGTGCCAGCAGCACCTATCGAGTCTCCTACAATGAGCAGTTCTTC. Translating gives CASSTYRVSYNEQFF.

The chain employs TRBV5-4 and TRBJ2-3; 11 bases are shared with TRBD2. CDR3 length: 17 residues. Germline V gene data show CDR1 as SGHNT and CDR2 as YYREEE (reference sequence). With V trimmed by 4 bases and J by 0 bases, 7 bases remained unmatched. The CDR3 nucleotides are TGTGCCAGCAGCACCTTGACTAGCGGGACAAGCACAGATACGCAGTATTTT. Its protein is CASSTLTSGTSTDTQYF.

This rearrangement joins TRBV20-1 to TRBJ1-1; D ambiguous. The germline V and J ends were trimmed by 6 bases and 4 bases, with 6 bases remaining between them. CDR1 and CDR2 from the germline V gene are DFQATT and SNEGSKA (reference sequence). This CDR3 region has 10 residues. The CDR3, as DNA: TGCAGTGCCGCCAGCACTGAAGCTTTCTTT. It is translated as CSAASTEAFF.

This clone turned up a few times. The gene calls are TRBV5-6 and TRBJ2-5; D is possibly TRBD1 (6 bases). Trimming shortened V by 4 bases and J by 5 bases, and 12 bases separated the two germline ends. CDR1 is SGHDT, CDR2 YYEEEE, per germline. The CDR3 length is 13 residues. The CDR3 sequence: CASSTTGTETQYF. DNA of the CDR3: TGTGCCAGCAGCACCACAGGGACGGAGACCCAGTACTTC.

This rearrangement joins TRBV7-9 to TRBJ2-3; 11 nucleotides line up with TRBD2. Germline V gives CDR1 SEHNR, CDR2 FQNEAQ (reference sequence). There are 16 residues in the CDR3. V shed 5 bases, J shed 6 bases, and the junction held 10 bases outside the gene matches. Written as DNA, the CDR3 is TGTGCCAGCAGCCCCGGGGTAGCGGGAGGGCCGGATACGCAGTATTTT. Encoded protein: CASSPGVAGGPDTQYF.

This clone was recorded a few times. The CDR3 bases are TGCGCCAGCAGTCCGGGACAGGACTTCGCCACCTTC. Protein product: CASSPGQDFATF. The rearrangement links TRBV23-1 to TRBJ1-2, with 8 bases that match TRBD1. TRBV23-1 is labeled an ORF, and its function is uncertain. There are 12 residues in the CDR3. V was clipped by 4 bases and J by 13 bases; unmatched bases: 8.

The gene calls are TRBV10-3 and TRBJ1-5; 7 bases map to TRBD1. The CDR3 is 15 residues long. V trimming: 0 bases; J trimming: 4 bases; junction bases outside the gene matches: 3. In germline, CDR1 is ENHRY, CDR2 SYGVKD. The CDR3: CAISESTGSNQPQHF. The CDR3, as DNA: TGTGCCATCAGTGAGTCGACAGGGAGTAATCAGCCCCAGCATTTT.

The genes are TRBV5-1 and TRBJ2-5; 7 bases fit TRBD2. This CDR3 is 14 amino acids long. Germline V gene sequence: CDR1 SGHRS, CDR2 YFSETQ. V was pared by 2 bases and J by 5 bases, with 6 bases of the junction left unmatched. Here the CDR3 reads CASSFQSGTETQYF. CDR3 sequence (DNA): TGCGCCAGCAGCTTCCAAAGCGGGACCGAGACCCAGTACTTC.

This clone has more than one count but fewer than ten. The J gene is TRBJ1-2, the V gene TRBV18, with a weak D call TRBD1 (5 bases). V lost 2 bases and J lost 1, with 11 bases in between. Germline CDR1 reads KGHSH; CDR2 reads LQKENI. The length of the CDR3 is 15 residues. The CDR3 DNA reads TGTGCCAGCTCACCAGGGGCGGAATTTAACTATGGCTACACCTTC. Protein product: CASSPGAEFNYGYTF.

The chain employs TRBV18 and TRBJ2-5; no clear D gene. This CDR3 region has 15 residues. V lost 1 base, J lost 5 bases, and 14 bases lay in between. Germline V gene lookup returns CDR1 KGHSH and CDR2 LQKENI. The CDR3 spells CASSPRDLASETQYF. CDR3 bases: TGTGCCAGCTCACCACGCGATTTAGCAAGCGAGACCCAGTACTTC.

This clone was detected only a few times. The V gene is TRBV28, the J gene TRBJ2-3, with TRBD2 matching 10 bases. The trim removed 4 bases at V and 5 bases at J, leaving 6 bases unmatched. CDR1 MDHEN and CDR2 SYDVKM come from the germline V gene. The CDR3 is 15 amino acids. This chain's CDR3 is CASSSAGGGRDTQYF. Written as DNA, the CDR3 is TGTGCCAGCAGTTCAGCGGGAGGGGGGAGAGATACGCAGTATTTT.

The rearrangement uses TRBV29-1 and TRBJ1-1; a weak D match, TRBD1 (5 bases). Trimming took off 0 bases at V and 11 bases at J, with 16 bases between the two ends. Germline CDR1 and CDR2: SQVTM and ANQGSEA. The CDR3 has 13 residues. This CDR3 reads CSVEDQPGRPAFF. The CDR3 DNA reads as TGCAGCGTTGAAGATCAGCCAGGGCGTCCTGCTTTCTTT.